The rows below give T cell receptor beta chains drawn from one sample of a study of Graves' ophthalmopathy and Graves' hyperthyroidism. TCRdb re-derived calls from the multiplex PCR reads in MiXCR, one entry per CDR3 protein. The data show hundreds of thousands of distinct CDR3 sequences, with about 40% seen just once and around 3.3% held by the top ten. The specimen sequenced was peripheral blood. The receptor source for this set is an adult man with Graves' ophthalmopathy. The CDR3 runs from the conserved cysteine through the conserved F or W. The order of the fields is J gene, D gene, clone size, V gene, CDR3 length, CDR3 DNA, CDR3 protein. The D gene is left open where the match is weak. Size is omitted from some rows. Given values are once, few, many or a class for expanded clones.

j_call: TRBJ1-2; d_call: .; clone_size: many; v_call: TRBV19; cdr3_length: 12; cdr3_nt: TGTGCCAGTACCACAGGGTTTTCTGGCTACACCTTC; cdr3_aa: CASTTGFSGYTF
j_call: TRBJ1-1; d_call: .; clone_size: .; v_call: TRBV25-1; cdr3_length: 13; cdr3_nt: TGTGCCAGCAGTTATATCGACAGACTCGAAGCTTTCTTT; cdr3_aa: CASSYIDRLEAFF
j_call: TRBJ2-7; d_call: .; clone_size: many; v_call: TRBV29-1; cdr3_length: 10; cdr3_nt: TGCAGCCCACCCGGGGGCGAGCAGTACTTC; cdr3_aa: CSPPGGEQYF
j_call: TRBJ1-2; d_call: .; clone_size: few; v_call: TRBV29-1; cdr3_length: 11; cdr3_nt: .; cdr3_aa: CSVVWGSGNTF
j_call: TRBJ2-1; d_call: .; clone_size: .; v_call: TRBV5-1; cdr3_length: 13; cdr3_nt: TGCGCCAGCAGCTTGCAGGGAGTCAATGAGCAGTTCTTC; cdr3_aa: CASSLQGVNEQFF
j_call: TRBJ1-1; d_call: .; clone_size: many; v_call: TRBV7-6; cdr3_length: 13; cdr3_nt: TGTGCCAGCAGCTTACAGTGGAACACTGAAGCTTTCTTT; cdr3_aa: CASSLQWNTEAFF
j_call: TRBJ1-2; d_call: .; clone_size: many; v_call: TRBV15; cdr3_length: 15; cdr3_nt: TGTGCCACCAGCAGTTCGAGGGGTTCCATCTATGGCTACACCTTC; cdr3_aa: CATSSSRGSIYGYTF
j_call: TRBJ2-7; d_call: TRBD2; clone_size: few; v_call: TRBV7-8; cdr3_length: 17; cdr3_nt: TGTGCCAGCAGCTTAGCCCCCAGCGGGAGATCTTCCCACGAGCAGTACTTC; cdr3_aa: CASSLAPSGRSSHEQYF
j_call: TRBJ1-1; d_call: .; clone_size: many; v_call: TRBV19; cdr3_length: 17; cdr3_nt: TGTGCCAGTAGTATCAGTTGGATCAGGCGGCTGAACACTGAAGCTTTCTTT; cdr3_aa: CASSISWIRRLNTEAFF
j_call: TRBJ2-5; d_call: .; clone_size: few; v_call: TRBV7-2; cdr3_length: 15; cdr3_nt: TGCGCCAGCAGCCAAGCGTCGGGAAAGGGGGAGACCCAGTACTTC; cdr3_aa: CASSQASGKGETQYF
j_call: TRBJ1-6; d_call: TRBD1; clone_size: many; v_call: TRBV19; cdr3_length: 14; cdr3_nt: TGTGCCAGTAGTAACAGGGGTGGGAATTCACCCCTCCACTTT; cdr3_aa: CASSNRGGNSPLHF
j_call: TRBJ2-7; d_call: .; clone_size: many; v_call: TRBV12-3/TRBV12-4; cdr3_length: 14; cdr3_nt: TGTGCCAGCACTCCCGGACAGAGACCCTACGAGCAGTACTTC; cdr3_aa: CASTPGQRPYEQYF
j_call: TRBJ2-5; d_call: TRBD1; clone_size: many; v_call: TRBV24-1; cdr3_length: 16; cdr3_nt: TGTGCCACCAGTGATGCGGACAGGGGGCGCGGAGAGACCCAGTACTTC; cdr3_aa: CATSDADRGRGETQYF
j_call: TRBJ1-2; d_call: .; clone_size: few; v_call: TRBV5-4; cdr3_length: 13; cdr3_nt: TGTGCCAGCAGCTTCGGACCGGTCTATGGCTACACCTTC; cdr3_aa: CASSFGPVYGYTF
j_call: TRBJ1-1; d_call: .; clone_size: few; v_call: TRBV5-1; cdr3_length: 14; cdr3_nt: TGCGCCAGCAGCTTGACGGCTTCTCCCACTGAAGCTTTCTTT; cdr3_aa: CASSLTASPTEAFF
j_call: TRBJ1-5; d_call: TRBD1; clone_size: .; v_call: TRBV20-1; cdr3_length: 15; cdr3_nt: TGCAGTGCTAGGGGGGACAGGGCCTACGAGCAGCCCCAGCATTTT; cdr3_aa: CSARGDRAYEQPQHF
j_call: TRBJ1-6; d_call: .; clone_size: many; v_call: TRBV6-5; cdr3_length: 12; cdr3_nt: TGTGCCAGCAGTGAGTCGGGGTTTCTCCTCCACTTT; cdr3_aa: CASSESGFLLHF
j_call: TRBJ1-6; d_call: .; clone_size: .; v_call: TRBV11-1; cdr3_length: 16; cdr3_nt: TGTGCCAGCAGTCGATACACGCAGCCAGACAATTCACCCCTCCACTTT; cdr3_aa: CASSRYTQPDNSPLHF
j_call: TRBJ1-4; d_call: .; clone_size: many; v_call: TRBV7-2; cdr3_length: 13; cdr3_nt: TGTGCCAGCAGCTTGGAGTTAAATGAAAAACTGTTTTTT; cdr3_aa: CASSLELNEKLFF
j_call: TRBJ2-5; d_call: .; clone_size: many; v_call: TRBV29-1; cdr3_length: 14; cdr3_nt: TGCAGCGTAGGCCCCCGGGACAACCAAGAGACCCAGTACTTC; cdr3_aa: CSVGPRDNQETQYF
j_call: TRBJ2-2; d_call: TRBD1; clone_size: .; v_call: TRBV7-9; cdr3_length: 16; cdr3_nt: TGTGCCAGCTCCCGTACAGGGGGCGCGAACACCGGGGAGCTGTTTTTT; cdr3_aa: CASSRTGGANTGELFF
j_call: TRBJ1-5; d_call: .; clone_size: .; v_call: TRBV29-1; cdr3_length: 14; cdr3_nt: TGCAGCGTTGTGATGCAGGGGAGCAATCACCCCCAGCATTTT; cdr3_aa: CSVVMQGSNHPQHF
j_call: TRBJ2-5; d_call: .; clone_size: .; v_call: TRBV9; cdr3_length: 16; cdr3_nt: TGTGCCAGCAGCGTAGCTAGCCCCGGGAGTGTCGAGACCCAGTACTTC; cdr3_aa: CASSVASPGSVETQYF
j_call: TRBJ2-7; d_call: .; clone_size: many; v_call: TRBV14; cdr3_length: 13; cdr3_nt: TGTGCCAGCAGCCAAGGCCCTGGCTACGAGCAGTACTTC; cdr3_aa: CASSQGPGYEQYF